The 18 T cell receptor beta chains listed next were all sequenced from one sample in a study of response to subunit inactivated influenza vaccine. MiXCR, applied by TCRdb to the RT-PCR reads, yields one record per CDR3 protein. Among some 850,000 distinct CDR3 sequences, 15% to 20% were seen once, and the ten largest hold approximately 10%. Source: PBMCs from blood, taken about 5 days after vaccination. Receptors originate from a man aged 50 to 60 who received an inactivated influenza vaccine.

This rearrangement joins TRBV20-1 to TRBJ2-4; D is undetermined. Trimming removed 0 bases at V and 4 bases at J, with 16 bases between. Germline V gives CDR1 DFQATT, CDR2 SNEGSKA (reference sequence). CDR3 length: 16 residues. As DNA, the CDR3 is TGCAGTGCTAGAGATAGTCGGGTCTTCCATAAAAACATTCAGTACTTC. This gives the protein CSARDSRVFHKNIQYF.

The chain couples TRBV2 to TRBJ1-5; TRBD1 matches at 7 bases. From germline, CDR1 is SNHLY and CDR2 FYNNEI. The CDR3 is 15 amino acids. V was clipped by 5 bases and J by 1 base; unmatched bases: 5. DNA of the CDR3: TGTGCCAGCAGTACCCCAGGGGGAAGCAATCAGCCCCAGCATTTT. This translates into CASSTPGGSNQPQHF.

The chain is built from TRBV3-1 and TRBJ2-1, with D maybe TRBD2 (6 bases). Between the trimmed V and J ends, which lost 2 bases and 4 bases, there was a span of 12 bases. CDR1 is LGHDT and CDR2 is YNNKEL in the germline V gene (reference sequence). The CDR3 contains 15 residues. This CDR3 is CASSQPRDSYNEQFF. DNA for the CDR3: TGTGCCAGCAGCCAACCTCGGGACTCTTACAATGAGCAGTTCTTC.

The chain couples TRBV15 to TRBJ2-2; no firm D call. This CDR3 contains 11 residues. Germline assignment: CDR1 LNHNV and CDR2 YYDKDF (reference sequence). V was shortened by 3 bases and J by 6 bases, with 2 bases between the two germline ends. The CDR3 spells CATSRAGELFF. The CDR3 DNA sequence: TGTGCCACCAGCAGGGCCGGGGAGCTGTTTTTT.

This clonotype was recorded a few times. V gene TRBV7-9 combines with J gene TRBJ1-1; D is perhaps TRBD1 (5 bases). CDR3 size: 15 residues. Per the germline V gene, CDR1 is SEHNR and CDR2 is FQNEAQ (reference sequence). Trimming cost V 5 bases and J 5 bases, with 18 bases left between them. The CDR3 spells CASSPSWGRETEAFF. In DNA, the CDR3 is TGTGCCAGCAGCCCCTCCTGGGGGAGGGAGACTGAAGCTTTCTTT.

The gene calls are TRBV12-1 and TRBJ2-2; the table calls TRBD1, which could not be checked here. TRBV12-1 is described as a pseudogene. This CDR3 comprises 21 residues. This CDR3 reads CASSPNRTGGMGLVNTGELFF. The CDR3 DNA reads TGTGCCAGCAGCCCCAACCGGACAGGGGGTATGGGACTAGTTAACACAGGGGAGCTGTTTTTT.

This clonotype was counted between two and nine times. This rearrangement joins TRBV20-1 to TRBJ1-6, with 10 bases matching TRBD1. The CDR3 length is 16 residues. CDR1 DFQATT and CDR2 SNEGSKA come from the germline V gene (reference sequence). V shed 2 bases, J shed 10 bases, and the junction held 11 bases outside the gene matches. This CDR3 is CSARLGGGTGDSPLHF. The DNA of the CDR3 is TGCAGTGCTAGATTGGGTGGAGGGACAGGGGACTCACCCCTCCACTTT.

A few counts support this clonotype. The CDR3 sequence: CASSDRLSNQPQHF. Written as DNA, the CDR3 is TGTGCCAGCAGTGACCGACTTAGCAATCAGCCCCAGCATTTT. J is TRBJ1-5 and V is TRBV9; no clear D. Germline CDR1 reads SGDLS; CDR2 reads YYNGEE. Trimming took 5 bases from V and 0 from J, leaving 9 bases between them. The CDR3 covers 14 residues.

This clonotype was counted a few times. The chain employs TRBV12-3 or TRBV12-4 and TRBJ2-1; the D call may be TRBD1 or TRBD2 (6 bases each). Trimming removed 3 bases at V and 5 bases at J, with 20 bases between. This CDR3 has 17 amino acids. CDR3 protein: CASSLFAQRGRHNEQFF. The CDR3 bases are TGTGCCAGCAGTTTGTTCGCGCAACGGGGGCGTCACAATGAGCAGTTCTTC.

The J gene is TRBJ2-3, the V gene TRBV24-1; D possibly corresponds to TRBD1 (5 bases). There are 13 residues in the CDR3. In germline, CDR1 is KGHDR, CDR2 SFDVKD. V was pared by 5 bases and J by 1 base, with 6 bases between. The CDR3 spells CATSGRGTDTQYF. CDR3 DNA sequence: TGTGCCACCAGTGGCAGGGGCACAGATACGCAGTATTTT.

This rearrangement joins TRBV20-1 to TRBJ2-7; 7 nucleotides agree with TRBD1. Per the germline V gene, CDR1 is DFQATT and CDR2 is SNEGSKA (reference sequence). The CDR3 extends over 16 amino acids. The J segment lost 2 bases and the V segment lost 2 bases, leaving 12 bases of the junction unmatched. For the CDR3, the DNA is TGCAGTGCTAGAAAAGGGTTTGCAGGGGGAACCTACGAGCAGTACTTC. Its translation: CSARKGFAGGTYEQYF.

J is TRBJ1-6 and V is TRBV7-2; D may be TRBD1 (5 bases). Per germline, CDR1 SGHTA and CDR2 FQGNSA. The CDR3 totals 15 residues. Deletions cut 5 bases from V and 4 bases from J, with 12 bases between. The CDR3 here is CASSATGLYNSPLHF. CDR3 nucleotides: TGTGCCAGCAGCGCCACGGGGCTATATAATTCACCCCTCCACTTT.

V and J are TRBV2 and TRBJ2-5; D possibly matches TRBD1 or TRBD2 (6 bases each). Germline V gene sequence: CDR1 SNHLY, CDR2 FYNNEI. The V end lost 7 bases, the J end lost 5 bases, and 11 bases lay between the germline ends. The CDR3 length is 12 residues. The CDR3 spells CASKGGYETQYF. In nucleotides, the CDR3 is TGTGCCAGCAAGGGGGGATACGAGACCCAGTACTTC.

Ten or more counts support this clonotype. V gene TRBV12-3 or TRBV12-4 combines with J gene TRBJ2-2; D is ambiguous. The length of the CDR3 is 13 residues. The V end lost 6 bases, the J end lost 7 bases, and 12 bases lay between the germline ends. DNA for the CDR3: TGTGCCAGCAGCACCAGACCAGACGGGGAGCTGTTTTTT. Translation: CASSTRPDGELFF.

This chain joins TRBV25-1 and TRBJ1-1; weak D call: TRBD1 (6 bases). This CDR3 has 13 residues. Deletions cut 4 bases from V and 6 bases from J, with 12 bases between. Looked up from germline, CDR1 is MGHDK and CDR2 is SYGVNS. CDR3 DNA: TGTGCCAGCAGTGTCACAGGGAGGTCTGAAGCTTTCTTT. This gives the protein CASSVTGRSEAFF.

There are many counts of this clonotype. The chain has TRBV20-1 and TRBJ2-3; no definite D call. The CDR3 totals 10 residues. CDR1 and CDR2 (germline): DFQATT, SNEGSKA (reference sequence). CDR3 in amino acids: CSAFTDTQYF. CDR3 coding DNA: TGCAGCGCATTCACAGATACGCAGTATTTT.

A word on this clonotype: A junction end diverges from the germline sequence, so it may reflect a read error. The chain links TRBV6-2 or TRBV6-3 to TRBJ2-1; TRBD2 matches at 14 bases. The CDR3 is made up of 15 amino acids. Per the germline V gene, CDR1 is MNHEY and CDR2 is SVGEGT. The CDR3 nucleotides are TGTGGCAGCACCTGGGGACTAGCGGGAGTTCGTGAGCAGTTCTTC. Its protein product is CGSTWGLAGVREQFF.

The rearrangement joins TRBV6-2 or TRBV6-3 to TRBJ2-1; 9 positions match TRBD2. The CDR3 has 15 amino acids. V was pared by 7 bases and J by 1 base, with 5 bases of the junction left unmatched. CDR1 MNHEY and CDR2 SVGEGT come from the germline V gene. The CDR3 protein is CASTGAGGSYNEQFF. The CDR3 DNA reads TGTGCCAGCACCGGAGCGGGGGGATCCTACAATGAGCAGTTCTTC.